Listed here are 21 T cell receptor beta chains from one sample, sequenced in a study of T cells expressing NK-cell markers. No DNA is given; TCRdb re-called the 5' RACE reads and lists each CDR3 protein once. The sample's table shows some 340,000 distinct CDR3 sequences. Sequencing was done on a sample of blood T cells: a sorted CD56 or NKG2C T cell subset, CD4+ or CD8+ T cells, or bulk PBMC T cells (not recorded which). Receptors were obtained from a man aged 18 to 69 in good health.

The gene calls are TRBV20-1 and TRBJ1-5; there is no DNA to check the TCRdb D call of TRBD1. Germline V CDR1 and CDR2: DFQATT, SNEGSKA (reference sequence). CDR3 length: 14 amino acids. The CDR3 here is CSASGGFQGQPQHF.

This sequence joins TRBV2 and TRBJ2-5; checking the TCRdb D call of TRBD1 is not possible without DNA. The CDR3 extends over 12 amino acids. Germline V lookup: CDR1 SNHLY, CDR2 FYNNEI. The CDR3 reads CASRPAGETQYF.

The chain is built from TRBV6-1 and TRBJ2-1; TCRdb selects TRBD1, and the lack of DNA leaves this call unchecked. Per germline, CDR1 MNHNS and CDR2 SASEGT. This CDR3 region has 13 residues. The CDR3 protein is CASSGTGKNEQFF.

The chain employs TRBV5-1 and TRBJ2-5; TCRdb calls TRBD1, which cannot be checked without DNA. The V gene's germline CDR1 is SGHRS and CDR2 YFSETQ. The CDR3 spans 14 residues. Here the CDR3 reads CASSPGATQETQYF.

This chain uses TRBV20-1 with TRBJ2-5; TCRdb returns TRBD1, unconfirmable since there is no DNA. The CDR3 is made up of 15 amino acids. Germline V gene data show CDR1 as DFQATT and CDR2 as SNEGSKA (reference sequence). The chain's CDR3 is CSAARSGTLQETQYF.

The chain carries TRBV11-2 and TRBJ2-7; TCRdb lists TRBD2, though no DNA is available to test this call. In germline, CDR1 is SGHAT, CDR2 FQNNGV. The CDR3 consists of 15 residues. CDR3 in amino acids: CASSLGLQSTYEQYF.

V gene TRBV5-1 combines with J gene TRBJ2-3; without DNA, the TCRdb call of TRBD1 cannot be checked. CDR3 length: 16 residues. CDR1 SGHRS and CDR2 YFSETQ come from the germline V gene. CDR3 amino acids: CASSLAGRGVVDTQYF.

The chain employs TRBV6-1 and TRBJ2-1; without DNA, the TCRdb call of TRBD2 cannot be checked. This CDR3 region has 15 residues. The germline gives CDR1 MNHNS, CDR2 SASEGT. CDR3 sequence reads: CAMSSSGGALVEQFF.

The chain employs TRBV6-6 and TRBJ1-1. This CDR3 is built from 13 residues. In germline, CDR1 is MNHNY, CDR2 SVGAGI (reference sequence). CDR3 region: CASSPPGKTEAFF.

The V call is TRBV20-1, the J call TRBJ1-5; TCRdb lists TRBD1, though no DNA is available to test this call. The CDR3 length is 14 residues. From germline, CDR1 is DFQATT and CDR2 SNEGSKA (reference sequence). CDR3 loop: CSASQGRANQPQHF.

This sequence joins TRBV6-5 and TRBJ2-5; TCRdb's D call, TRBD2, is unchecked because there is no DNA. The CDR3 runs to 17 residues. Germline CDR1 MNHEY, CDR2 SVGAGI. The CDR3 spells CASSYWALRGSKETQYF.

V is TRBV12-3 or TRBV12-4 and J is TRBJ2-5; the D gene TCRdb calls, TRBD1, cannot be checked with no DNA. This CDR3 comprises 15 residues. The CDR3 spells CASRDRTGLRETQYF.

CDR3 loop: CASSLAGQTKAFF. The gene calls are TRBV12-3 or TRBV12-4 and TRBJ1-1; no DNA is available, so the TRBD1 call from TCRdb remains unchecked. The CDR3 has 13 amino acids.

The chain uses TRBV10-3 and TRBJ2-1; TCRdb's D call, TRBD1, is unchecked because there is no DNA. Germline loops: CDR1 ENHRY, CDR2 SYGVKD. The CDR3 is 13 amino acids. The CDR3 protein is CAMAGQGSYEQFF.

This chain uses TRBV14 with TRBJ2-7; TCRdb's D gene call, TRBD1, goes unchecked for lack of DNA. The germline gives CDR1 SGHDN, CDR2 FVKESK. The CDR3 is 17 residues long. CDR3 amino acids: CASSSTGTGGTPYEQYF.

This chain links TRBV2 with TRBJ2-1; checking the TCRdb D call of TRBD1 is not possible without DNA. The germline V gene encodes CDR1 SNHLY and CDR2 FYNNEI. This CDR3 has 15 residues. The chain's CDR3 is CASNVQGARGDEQFF.

The chain employs TRBV20-1 and TRBJ1-2; TCRdb's D call, TRBD1, is unchecked because there is no DNA. The CDR3 totals 13 residues. The germline gives CDR1 DFQATT, CDR2 SNEGSKA (reference sequence). The CDR3 sequence is CSGVTGTLEGYTF.

This chain links TRBV27 with TRBJ1-4; TCRdb's assignment of TRBD1 cannot be checked, as there is no DNA. The CDR3 loop spans 13 amino acids. Germline V gene lookup returns CDR1 MNHEY and CDR2 SMNVEV (reference sequence). CDR3 residues: CASSRGAVEKLFF.

V gene TRBV9 combines with J gene TRBJ1-5. CDR3 length: 15 amino acids. CDR1 is SGDLS and CDR2 is YYNGEE in the germline V gene. CDR3: CASSVDIHSNQPQHF.

The chain combines TRBV6-5 with TRBJ2-7; TCRdb's D call, TRBD1, is unchecked because there is no DNA. This CDR3 is 17 amino acids long. Looked up from germline, CDR1 is MNHEY and CDR2 is SVGAGI. The CDR3 loop is CASSSISGTGSSYEQYF.

The rearrangement joins TRBV3-1 to TRBJ2-2. CDR1 is LGHDT and CDR2 is YNNKEL in the germline V gene (reference sequence). The CDR3 has 15 residues. The CDR3 here is CASSIVGRNTGELFF.